This T cell receptor (beta chain) is drawn from a study of cytomegalovirus exposure and HLA in healthy donors. 60 Vbeta and 13 Jbeta primers were used in PCR. TCRdb keeps only in-frame clones here, not all; method: immunoSEQ multiplex PCR. The sample holds over 200,000 clones, approximately 70% seen once. Germline CDR1 and CDR2: MDHEN and SYDVKM. CDR3 length equals 14 residues. Losses at the gene ends were 3 bases for V and 7 bases for J; bases not matched to a gene: 9. Sequencing input: PBMCs. The chain recombines TRBV28 with TRBJ2-7, with 7 positions matching TRBD1. The receptor comes from a man between 40 and 49 years old in good health and CMV-seropositive. CDR3 in DNA: TGTGCCAGCAGTTTGGTAGGGGGCTCGGGGGAGCAGTACTTC. Translation: CASSLVGGSGEQYF.